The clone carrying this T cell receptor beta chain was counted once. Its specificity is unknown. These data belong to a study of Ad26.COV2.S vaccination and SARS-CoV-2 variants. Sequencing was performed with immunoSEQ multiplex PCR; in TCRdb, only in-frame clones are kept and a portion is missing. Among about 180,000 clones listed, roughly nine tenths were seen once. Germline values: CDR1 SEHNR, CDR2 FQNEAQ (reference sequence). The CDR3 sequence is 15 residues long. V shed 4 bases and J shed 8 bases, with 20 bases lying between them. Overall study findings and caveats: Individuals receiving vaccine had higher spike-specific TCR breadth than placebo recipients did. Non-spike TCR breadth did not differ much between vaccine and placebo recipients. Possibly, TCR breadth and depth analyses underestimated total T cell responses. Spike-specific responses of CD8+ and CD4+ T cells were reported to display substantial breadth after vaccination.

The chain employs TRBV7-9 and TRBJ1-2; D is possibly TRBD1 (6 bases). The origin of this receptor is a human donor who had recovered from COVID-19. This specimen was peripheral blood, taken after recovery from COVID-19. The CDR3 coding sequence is TGTGCCAGCAGCTCCCCCCTTTTCGGGGGCTGGGGCTACACCTTC. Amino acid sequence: CASSSPLFGGWGYTF.